This T cell receptor beta chain was sequenced in a study of cytomegalovirus exposure and HLA in healthy donors. Across the study: There were some 120 million unique TCR beta sequences, drawn from approximately 180 million T cells, in an earlier analysis.

Points from the study as a whole: Reports indicate that TCR beta sequences accurately predicted the HLA-A and HLA-B alleles of most subjects. Cytomegalovirus-associated status was assigned to about 180 TCR beta chains. Further analysis, carried out later, found HLA-associated TCR beta chains more clonally expanded than equally common other chains.

PCR involved 60 Vbeta and 13 Jbeta primers. Measured with immunoSEQ multiplex PCR; TCRdb has only the in-frame clones, and not every one. The top ten hold roughly 0.22% of the sample, which has hundreds of thousands of clones, around 85% seen once. There are a few counts of this clone. Its target is unknown. This receptor was obtained from a girl aged 2 to 9 in good health and CMV-seronegative. The sample was PBMCs.

The CDR3 protein is CASSLGQGAPGELFF. The DNA of the CDR3 is TGCGCCAGCAGCTTGGGGCAGGGGGCTCCCGGGGAGCTGTTTTTT. The chain is built from TRBV5-1 and TRBJ2-2; 8 bases match TRBD1. This CDR3 is built from 15 residues. V was clipped by 0 bases and J by 6 bases; unmatched bases: 4. The germline CDR1 and CDR2 sequences are SGHRS and YFSETQ. Full variable domain (missing parts from reference TRBV5-1 and TRBJ2-2): KAGVTQTPRYLIKTRGQQVTLSCSPISGHRSVSWYQQTPGQGLQFLFEYFSETQRNKGNFPGRFSGRQFSNSRSEMNVSTLELGDSALYLCASSLGQGAPGELFFGEGSRLTVL.